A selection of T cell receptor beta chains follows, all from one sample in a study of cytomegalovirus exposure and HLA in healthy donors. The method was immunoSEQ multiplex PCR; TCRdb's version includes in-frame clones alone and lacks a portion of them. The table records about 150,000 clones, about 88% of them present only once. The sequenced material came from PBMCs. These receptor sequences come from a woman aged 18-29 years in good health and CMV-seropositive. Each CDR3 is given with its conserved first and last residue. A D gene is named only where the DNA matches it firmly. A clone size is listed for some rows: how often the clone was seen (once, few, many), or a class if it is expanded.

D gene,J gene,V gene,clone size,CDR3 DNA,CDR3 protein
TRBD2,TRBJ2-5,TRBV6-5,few,TGTGCCAGCAGCCGCCGAGCGGGGGGGCAGACCCAGTACTTC,CASSRRAGGQTQYF
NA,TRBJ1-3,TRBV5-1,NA,TGCGCCAGCAGCTTGGCCGAACAGGGCTCTGGAAACACCATATATTTT,CASSLAEQGSGNTIYF
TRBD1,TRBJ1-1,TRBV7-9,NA,TGTGCCAGCAGCTCCTACAGGGGGGACACTGAAGCTTTCTTT,CASSSYRGDTEAFF
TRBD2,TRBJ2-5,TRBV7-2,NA,TGTGCCAGCAGCTTAGTTCCGGGGGGAACCAAACAAGAGACCCAGTACTTC,CASSLVPGGTKQETQYF
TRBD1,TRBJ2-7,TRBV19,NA,TGTGCCAGTAGTGCCGGGACAGCCTCCTACGAGCAGTACTTC,CASSAGTASYEQYF
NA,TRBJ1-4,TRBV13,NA,TGTGCCAGCGGGGCCCGCCTAACTAATGAAAAACTGTTTTTT,CASGARLTNEKLFF
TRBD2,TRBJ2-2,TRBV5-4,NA,TGTGCCAGCAGCCCCGGCGGGAGGGCCTCGAACACCGGGGAGCTGTTTTTT,CASSPGGRASNTGELFF
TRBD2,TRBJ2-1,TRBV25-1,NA,TGTGCCAGCGTTAAGACTAGCGGGGCAGTTCATGAGCAGTTCTTC,CASVKTSGAVHEQFF
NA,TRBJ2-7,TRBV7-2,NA,TGTGCCAGCAGCTTACGACTGGGAGACGAGCAGTACTTC,CASSLRLGDEQYF
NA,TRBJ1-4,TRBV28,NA,TGTGCCAGCAGTTCAAGGGCCCAGGGAAAACTGTTTTTT,CASSSRAQGKLFF
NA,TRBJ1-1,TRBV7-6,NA,TGTGCCAGCAGTACGACAGATTACACTGAAGCTTTCTTT,CASSTTDYTEAFF
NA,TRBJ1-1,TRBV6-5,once,TGTGCCAGCAGTTACACAACAGGGAACACTGAAGCTTTCTTT,CASSYTTGNTEAFF
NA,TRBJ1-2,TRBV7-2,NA,TGTGCCAGCAGCTTCGGGGGTGGCTACACCTTC,CASSFGGGYTF
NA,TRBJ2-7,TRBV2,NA,TGTGCCAGCATGGGGCAGGGCCGATCCTACGAGCAGTACTTC,CASMGQGRSYEQYF
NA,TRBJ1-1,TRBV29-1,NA,TGCAGCGTTGGAAGGGGGAGTAAAGCTTTCTTT,CSVGRGSKAFF
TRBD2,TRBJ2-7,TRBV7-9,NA,TGTGCCAGCAGCTTACACCGGTCTAGCGGGGGCTCCTACGAGCAGTACTTC,CASSLHRSSGGSYEQYF
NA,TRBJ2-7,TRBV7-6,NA,TGTGCCAGCAGCTTAGGTCCCACAGGGGAGGCCTACGAGCAGTACTTC,CASSLGPTGEAYEQYF
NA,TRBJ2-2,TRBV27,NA,TGTGCCAGCAGGGACAGAGTGGGGGGGGCGCGCGGGGAGCTGTTTTTT,CASRDRVGGARGELFF
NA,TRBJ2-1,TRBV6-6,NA,TGTGCCAGCAGTTCCATCTACAATGAGCAGTTCTTC,CASSSIYNEQFF
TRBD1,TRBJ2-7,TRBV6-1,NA,TGTGCCAGCAGTGGGGACAGGGGCAAGCAGTACTTC,CASSGDRGKQYF
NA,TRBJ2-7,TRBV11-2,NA,TGTGCCAGCAGTTTGACTGGATTTACCTACGAGCAGTACTTC,CASSLTGFTYEQYF
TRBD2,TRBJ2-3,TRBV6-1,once,TGTGCCAGCAGTGAGAGCGGGGGGGGCACAGATACGCAGTATTTT,CASSESGGGTDTQYF
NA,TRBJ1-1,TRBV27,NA,TGTGCCAGCAGTTGGGTCCGGGGCACTGAAGCTTTCTTT,CASSWVRGTEAFF
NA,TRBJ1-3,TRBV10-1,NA,TGCGCCAGCAGGGAACAGGGTCGGGGAAACACCATATATTTT,CASREQGRGNTIYF
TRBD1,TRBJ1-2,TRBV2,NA,TGTGCCAGCGTAGAGGTGACAGGGTCAAAAGGGGTATACTATGGCTACACCTTC,CASVEVTGSKGVYYGYTF
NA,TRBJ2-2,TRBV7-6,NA,TGTGCCAGCAGCTTCTACCAGAACACCGGGGAGCTGTTTTTT,CASSFYQNTGELFF
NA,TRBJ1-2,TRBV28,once,TGTGCCAGCAGTTCGGGGAGCTTCGAGGGCTACACCTTC,CASSSGSFEGYTF
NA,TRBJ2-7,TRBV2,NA,TGTGCCAGCACCAGACAAGACGGATACGAGCAGTACTTC,CASTRQDGYEQYF
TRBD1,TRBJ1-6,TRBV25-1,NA,TGTGCCAGCAGTGACCATGGACAGGGCTATAATTCACCCCTCCACTTT,CASSDHGQGYNSPLHF
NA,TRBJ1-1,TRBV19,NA,TGTGCCAGTACGTGGAGGGACTCGTTTGAAGCTTTCTTT,CASTWRDSFEAFF
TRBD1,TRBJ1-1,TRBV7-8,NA,TGTGCCAGCAGCGGTCGACAGGGGAACACTGAAGCTTTCTTT,CASSGRQGNTEAFF
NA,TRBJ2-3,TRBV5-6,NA,TGTGCCAGCAGCTTGGCGCCCGGGGTTTGGAGCACAGATACGCAGTATTTT,CASSLAPGVWSTDTQYF
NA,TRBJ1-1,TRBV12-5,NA,TGTGCTAGTGGTTTGGGGGAACGGACAGAAGCTTTCTTT,CASGLGERTEAFF
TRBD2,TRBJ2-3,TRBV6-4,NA,TGTGCCAGCAGCTCCCTGGGGGGGGCAGATACGCAGTATTTT,CASSSLGGADTQYF
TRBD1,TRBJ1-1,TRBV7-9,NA,TGTGCCAGCCAGGACAGGGGGAACACTGAAGCTTTCTTT,CASQDRGNTEAFF
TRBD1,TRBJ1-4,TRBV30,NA,TGTGCCTGGAGCCCGGGACAGAGTAATGAAAAACTGTTTTTT,CAWSPGQSNEKLFF
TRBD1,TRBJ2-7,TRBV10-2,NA,TGCGCCAGCGGGGAGACAGGGGATAGCAAGCAGTACTTC,CASGETGDSKQYF
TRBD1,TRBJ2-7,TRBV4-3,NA,TGCGCCAGCAGCCTCCTCCTCCCGGGACAGGGATCCTCCTACGAGCAGTACTTC,CASSLLLPGQGSSYEQYF
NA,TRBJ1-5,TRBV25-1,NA,TGTGCCAGTCGCCAGGGCAATCAGCCCCAGCATTTT,CASRQGNQPQHF
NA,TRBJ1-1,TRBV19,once,TGTGCCAGTAGTGAAGGGGTTACTGAAGCTTTCTTT,CASSEGVTEAFF
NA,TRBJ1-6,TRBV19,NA,TGTGCCAGTAGTATGGGGCCCTTTTCACCCCTCCACTTT,CASSMGPFSPLHF
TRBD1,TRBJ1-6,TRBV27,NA,TGTGCCAGCAGTCCGACAGGGAATGTGATAGTCCATAATTCACCCCTCCACTTT,CASSPTGNVIVHNSPLHF
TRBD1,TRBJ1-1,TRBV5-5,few,TGTGCCAGCAGTTGGACTGGGACAGGGAACACTGAAGCTTTCTTT,CASSWTGTGNTEAFF
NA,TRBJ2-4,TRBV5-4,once,TGTGCCAGCAGCTCCCCCGGGAATGTAGCCAAAAACATTCAGTACTTC,CASSSPGNVAKNIQYF
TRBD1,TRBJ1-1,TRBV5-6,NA,TGTGCCAGCAGTTACCGGACAGGGGTTTTGAACACTGAAGCTTTCTTT,CASSYRTGVLNTEAFF
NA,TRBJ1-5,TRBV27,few,TGTGCCAGCAGTTTCAATTTGAATCAGCCCCAGCATTTT,CASSFNLNQPQHF
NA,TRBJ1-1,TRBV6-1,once,TGTGCCAGCAGTGAAGATCGGCTAAACTACGTCTTGAACACTGAAGCTTTCTTT,CASSEDRLNYVLNTEAFF
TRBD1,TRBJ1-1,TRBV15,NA,TGTGCCACCAGCGGCGCCGGACAGGGGGACACTGAAGCTTTCTTT,CATSGAGQGDTEAFF
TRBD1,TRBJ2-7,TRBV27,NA,TGTGCCAGCGGCAGGGGGCTGTCCCCCTACGAGCAGTACTTC,CASGRGLSPYEQYF
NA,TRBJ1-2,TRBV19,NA,TGTGCCAGTACCACATCCCAGGGCTATGGCTACACCTTC,CASTTSQGYGYTF
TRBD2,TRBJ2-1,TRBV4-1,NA,TGCGCCAGCAGCCCCGAGCGGGGGTACAATGAGCAGTTCTTC,CASSPERGYNEQFF
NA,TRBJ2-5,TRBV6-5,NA,TGTGCCAGCAGTTTACTTCCTGCCCAAGAGACCCAGTACTTC,CASSLLPAQETQYF